This is a list of T cell receptor beta chains from one sample in a study of PD-L1 blockade in urothelial cancer. The data were produced by immunoSEQ multiplex PCR, yet TCRdb's version contains in-frame clones alone and is incomplete. In the table there are about 28,000 clones, roughly 80% of which are singletons. This specimen consisted of PBMCs, obtained around atezolizumab (anti-PD-L1) treatment. Receptors were obtained from a man aged 50 to 59 with urothelial cancer. CDR3s include the opening cysteine and the closing phenylalanine or tryptophan. Each record gives: V gene, J gene, clone size, D gene, CDR3 DNA, CDR3 protein. A D gene is named only where the DNA matches it firmly. Clone size, where shown, is once, few, many, or a class for clones that have expanded.

V gene: TRBV27; J gene: TRBJ1-1; clone size: NA; D gene: TRBD1; CDR3 DNA: TGTGCCAGCAGCCCGGACAGGGCGGATAACACTGAAGCTTTCTTT; CDR3 protein: CASSPDRADNTEAFF
V gene: TRBV10-2; J gene: TRBJ1-2; clone size: NA; D gene: NA; CDR3 DNA: TGCGCCAGCTGCGACAGCAACTTCATCTATGGCTACACCTTC; CDR3 protein: CASCDSNFIYGYTF
V gene: TRBV5-8; J gene: TRBJ1-2; clone size: NA; D gene: TRBD1; CDR3 DNA: TGTGCCAGCAGAAGGGACAGGGGCGGCTATGGCTACACCTTC; CDR3 protein: CASRRDRGGYGYTF
V gene: TRBV15; J gene: TRBJ1-1; clone size: NA; D gene: NA; CDR3 DNA: TGTGCCACCACTCTGGGCGGGAAGAACACTGAAGCTTTCTTT; CDR3 protein: CATTLGGKNTEAFF
V gene: TRBV30; J gene: TRBJ2-3; clone size: NA; D gene: TRBD1; CDR3 DNA: TGTGCCTGGAGTGTATTAGGGGACAGGAACACAGATACGCAGTATTTT; CDR3 protein: CAWSVLGDRNTDTQYF
V gene: TRBV5-1; J gene: TRBJ2-7; clone size: NA; D gene: TRBD1; CDR3 DNA: TGCGCCAGCTCAGCCCGACAGGGGGCCTACGAGCAGTACTTC; CDR3 protein: CASSARQGAYEQYF
V gene: TRBV18; J gene: TRBJ2-7; clone size: NA; D gene: TRBD1; CDR3 DNA: TGTGCCAGCTCCCGCTTGAAGGGACAGGGTGGGTACGAGCAGTACTTC; CDR3 protein: CASSRLKGQGGYEQYF
V gene: TRBV15; J gene: TRBJ1-4; clone size: once; D gene: TRBD1; CDR3 DNA: TGTGCCACCAGCAGAGCAGGGGGTAATGAAAAACTGTTTTTT; CDR3 protein: CATSRAGGNEKLFF
V gene: TRBV5-6; J gene: TRBJ1-6; clone size: NA; D gene: NA; CDR3 DNA: TGTGCCAGCAGCTTCCAGGTCAATTCACCCCTCCACTTT; CDR3 protein: CASSFQVNSPLHF
V gene: TRBV10-2; J gene: TRBJ1-1; clone size: once; D gene: TRBD1; CDR3 DNA: TGCGCCAGCACCCCACGACAGGGGAACACTGAAGCTTTCTTT; CDR3 protein: CASTPRQGNTEAFF
V gene: TRBV14; J gene: TRBJ1-2; clone size: NA; D gene: NA; CDR3 DNA: TGTGCCAGCAGCCCCCTGGGGGGAAACTATGGCTACACCTTC; CDR3 protein: CASSPLGGNYGYTF
V gene: TRBV4-1; J gene: TRBJ1-2; clone size: NA; D gene: TRBD1; CDR3 DNA: TGCGCCAGCAGCCAAGAGGACAGGGTAAACTATGGCTACACCTTC; CDR3 protein: CASSQEDRVNYGYTF
V gene: TRBV9; J gene: TRBJ2-1; clone size: once; D gene: TRBD2; CDR3 DNA: TGTGCCAGCAGCGTCCCCCCGGGACTAGCGACCGTAGGACCCTACAATGAGCAGTTCTTC; CDR3 protein: CASSVPPGLATVGPYNEQFF
V gene: TRBV21-1; J gene: TRBJ2-7; clone size: NA; D gene: NA; CDR3 DNA: TGTGCCAGCAGCAAGGGGCAATATAGCGGGCAACCCTACGAGCAGTACTTC; CDR3 protein: CASSKGQYSGQPYEQYF
V gene: TRBV19; J gene: TRBJ2-3; clone size: NA; D gene: TRBD2; CDR3 DNA: TGTGCCAGTAGTAATAGCGGGGGGGCCGGAGATACGCAGTATTTT; CDR3 protein: CASSNSGGAGDTQYF
V gene: TRBV6-1; J gene: TRBJ2-6; clone size: NA; D gene: NA; CDR3 DNA: TGTGCCAGCAGTGAATCTCAGGGCTCTGGGGCCAACGTCCTGACTTTC; CDR3 protein: CASSESQGSGANVLTF
V gene: TRBV18; J gene: TRBJ2-3; clone size: few; D gene: TRBD1; CDR3 DNA: TGTGCCAGCTCACCCGAAGGGGGCCGCACAGATACGCAGTATTTT; CDR3 protein: CASSPEGGRTDTQYF
V gene: TRBV5-4; J gene: TRBJ1-6; clone size: NA; D gene: TRBD1; CDR3 DNA: TGTGCCAGCAGCTCCCACTACCGGGACAGTAATTCACCCCTCCACTTT; CDR3 protein: CASSSHYRDSNSPLHF
V gene: TRBV14; J gene: TRBJ1-2; clone size: NA; D gene: NA; CDR3 DNA: TGTGCCAGCAGCCAAGTCGGGTTTGGGGGCTACACCTTC; CDR3 protein: CASSQVGFGGYTF
V gene: TRBV27; J gene: TRBJ2-3; clone size: few; D gene: TRBD2; CDR3 DNA: TGTGCCAGCACCCGAAGACTAGCGGGCACAGATACGCAGTATTTT; CDR3 protein: CASTRRLAGTDTQYF
V gene: TRBV7-6; J gene: TRBJ1-2; clone size: NA; D gene: TRBD1; CDR3 DNA: TGTGCCAGCAGCCCAACACCCGGGACAGCGCCCGGCTACACCTTC; CDR3 protein: CASSPTPGTAPGYTF
V gene: TRBV10-3; J gene: TRBJ1-1; clone size: NA; D gene: TRBD1; CDR3 DNA: TGTGCCATAGGGACAGATAAGAACGTGGGAGCTTTCTTT; CDR3 protein: CAIGTDKNVGAFF
V gene: TRBV6-5; J gene: TRBJ2-2; clone size: NA; D gene: NA; CDR3 DNA: TGTGCCAGCAGTTACTCAGCAGGGAACACCGGGGAGCTGTTTTTT; CDR3 protein: CASSYSAGNTGELFF
V gene: TRBV30; J gene: TRBJ1-5; clone size: NA; D gene: NA; CDR3 DNA: TGTGCCTGGCAAGGGCTTACAGGCCAGCCCCAGCATTTT; CDR3 protein: CAWQGLTGQPQHF
V gene: TRBV6-1; J gene: TRBJ1-2; clone size: NA; D gene: TRBD1; CDR3 DNA: TGTGCCAGCAGTGAAGACAGGGGCCTTAATGGCTACACCTTC; CDR3 protein: CASSEDRGLNGYTF
V gene: TRBV6-5; J gene: TRBJ1-2; clone size: NA; D gene: TRBD1; CDR3 DNA: TGTGCCAGCAGTTACGTCAGGGGGAACTATGGCTACACCTTC; CDR3 protein: CASSYVRGNYGYTF
V gene: TRBV6-5; J gene: TRBJ2-1; clone size: NA; D gene: NA; CDR3 DNA: TGTGCCAGCAGTTCATGGACCAGGGACAATGAGCAGTTCTTC; CDR3 protein: CASSSWTRDNEQFF
V gene: TRBV10-3; J gene: TRBJ2-2; clone size: NA; D gene: NA; CDR3 DNA: TGTGCCATCAGTGAGTGGCAATCCGGGGAGCTGTTTTTT; CDR3 protein: CAISEWQSGELFF
V gene: TRBV2; J gene: TRBJ2-7; clone size: NA; D gene: TRBD1; CDR3 DNA: TGTGCCAGCAGTGAGGAGGGGACAGGGGGCCCTTCCTACGAGCAGTACTTC; CDR3 protein: CASSEEGTGGPSYEQYF
V gene: TRBV7-9; J gene: TRBJ2-7; clone size: NA; D gene: TRBD2; CDR3 DNA: TGTGCCAGCAGCACCTTTAGCGGGAGTTACGAGCAGTACTTC; CDR3 protein: CASSTFSGSYEQYF
V gene: TRBV7-9; J gene: TRBJ2-2; clone size: NA; D gene: TRBD1; CDR3 DNA: TGTGCCAGCAGCCCGGGACAGACGAACACCGGGGAGCTGTTTTTT; CDR3 protein: CASSPGQTNTGELFF
V gene: TRBV12-5; J gene: TRBJ1-4; clone size: NA; D gene: TRBD1; CDR3 DNA: TGTGCTAGTGGCACTGATACAGGGGGAGAAAAACTGTTTTTT; CDR3 protein: CASGTDTGGEKLFF
V gene: TRBV27; J gene: TRBJ2-2; clone size: NA; D gene: NA; CDR3 DNA: TGTGCCAGCAGTTATAGTGCCTACACCGGGGAGCTGTTTTTT; CDR3 protein: CASSYSAYTGELFF
V gene: TRBV7-2; J gene: TRBJ2-3; clone size: NA; D gene: TRBD2; CDR3 DNA: TGTGCCAGCTCGGGAGGGCTCACAGATACGCAGTATTTT; CDR3 protein: CASSGGLTDTQYF
V gene: TRBV5-6; J gene: TRBJ2-5; clone size: NA; D gene: TRBD2; CDR3 DNA: TGTGCCAGCAGCTTGGTTGCGGGGGTTTCGGGGGAGACCCAGTACTTC; CDR3 protein: CASSLVAGVSGETQYF
V gene: TRBV5-4; J gene: TRBJ2-3; clone size: NA; D gene: NA; CDR3 DNA: TGTGCCAGCAGCATGCAAGGGGCAGATACGCAGTATTTT; CDR3 protein: CASSMQGADTQYF
V gene: TRBV6-5; J gene: TRBJ1-3; clone size: NA; D gene: TRBD1; CDR3 DNA: TGTGCCAGCAGTCGTCCCGGGACAGGGGGAAACACCATATATTTT; CDR3 protein: CASSRPGTGGNTIYF
V gene: TRBV18; J gene: TRBJ2-5; clone size: NA; D gene: TRBD1; CDR3 DNA: TGTGCCAGCTCTTCTATGACAGGGCCTGAGACCCAGTACTTC; CDR3 protein: CASSSMTGPETQYF